This T cell receptor beta chain comes out of a study of cytomegalovirus exposure and HLA in healthy donors. At the level of the study: Inside one of the first data releases sat 80 million to 95 million unique TCRs taken from HLA-typed donors.

Per germline, CDR1 MNHNS and CDR2 SASEGT. Trimming cost V 4 bases and J 3 bases, with 11 bases left between them. The CDR3 covers 14 residues. This PCR relied on a set of 60 Vbeta primers and 13 Jbeta primers. Method: immunoSEQ multiplex PCR; TCRdb's copy keeps in-frame clones and lacks some. This sample carries more than 95,000 clones, roughly 73% of them seen once, and the ten largest clones take approximately 4.8%. The chain couples TRBV6-1 to TRBJ2-3, with D possibly being TRBD1 (6 bases). The origin of this receptor is a man aged 55 to 70 in good health and CMV-seropositive. Sequencing was performed on PBMCs. For the CDR3, the DNA is TGTGCCAGCAGTGCCGTCCAGGGGACAGATACGCAGTATTTT. As protein: CASSAVQGTDTQYF.